This record looks at one TCR beta chain sequence and its context. The data are from a study of CD8+CD57+ T cells in acquired aplastic anemia. Study background: Sorted CD4+ and CD8+ cells yielded around 3.2 ug of DNA on average.

Genomic DNA constituted the template upon which TCR beta VDJ and CDR3 profiling was performed. MiXCR, run by TCRdb on the reads, gives a single entry per CDR3 protein. The sample contains 95,000 to 150,000 distinct CDR3 sequences, 30% to 45% of which appear only once. Sequencing involved patients with CD8+CD57+ cell expansion previously shown by flow cytometry. With no exception, the patients had severe acquired aplastic anemia. Blood was sampled before the patients had received any therapy. The sequencing input was sorted CD4+, CD8+, or CD8+CD57+ T cells (not recorded which) from PBMCs. The TCR sequence derives from a human donor with aplastic anemia.

The chain's CDR3 is CASLDRQGAGNTIYF. CDR3 sequence (DNA): TGTGCCAGTCTCGACCGACAGGGTGCTGGAAACACCATATATTTT. The chain links TRBV6-1 to TRBJ1-3; the match to TRBD1 covers 7 bases. The germline V gene encodes CDR1 MNHNS and CDR2 SASEGT. The CDR3 spans 15 residues. Trimming cost V 9 bases and J 2 bases; bases outside gene matches: 10.